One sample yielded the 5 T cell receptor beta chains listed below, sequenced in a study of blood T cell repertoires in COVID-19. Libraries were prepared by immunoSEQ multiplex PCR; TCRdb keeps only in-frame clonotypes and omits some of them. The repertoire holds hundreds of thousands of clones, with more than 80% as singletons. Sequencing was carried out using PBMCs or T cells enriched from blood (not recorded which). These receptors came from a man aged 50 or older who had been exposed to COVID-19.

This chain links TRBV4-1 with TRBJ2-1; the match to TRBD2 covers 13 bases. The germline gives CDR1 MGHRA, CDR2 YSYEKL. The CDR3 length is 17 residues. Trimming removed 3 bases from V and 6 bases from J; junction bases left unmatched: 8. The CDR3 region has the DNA TGCGCCAGCAGCCATGCCACGGGACTAGCGGGAAGCAATGAGCAGTTCTTC. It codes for CASSHATGLAGSNEQFF.

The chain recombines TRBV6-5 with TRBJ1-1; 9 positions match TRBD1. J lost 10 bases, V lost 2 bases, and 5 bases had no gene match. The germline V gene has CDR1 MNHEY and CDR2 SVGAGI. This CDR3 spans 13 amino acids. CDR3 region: CASSYETGGIAFF. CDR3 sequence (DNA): TGTGCCAGCAGTTACGAAACAGGGGGCATAGCTTTCTTT.

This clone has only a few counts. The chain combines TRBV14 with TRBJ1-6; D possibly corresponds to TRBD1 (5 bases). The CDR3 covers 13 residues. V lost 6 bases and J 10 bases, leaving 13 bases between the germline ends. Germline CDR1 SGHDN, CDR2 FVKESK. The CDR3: CASRAQGESPLHF. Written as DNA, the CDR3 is TGTGCCAGCAGGGCCCAGGGCGAGTCACCCCTCCACTTT.

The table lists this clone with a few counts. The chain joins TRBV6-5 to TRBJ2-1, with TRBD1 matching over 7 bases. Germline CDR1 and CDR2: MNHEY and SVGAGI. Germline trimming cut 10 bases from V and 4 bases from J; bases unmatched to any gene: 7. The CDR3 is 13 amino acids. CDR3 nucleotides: TGTGCCACCTCGGGACAGAATTACAATGAGCAGTTCTTC. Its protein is CATSGQNYNEQFF.

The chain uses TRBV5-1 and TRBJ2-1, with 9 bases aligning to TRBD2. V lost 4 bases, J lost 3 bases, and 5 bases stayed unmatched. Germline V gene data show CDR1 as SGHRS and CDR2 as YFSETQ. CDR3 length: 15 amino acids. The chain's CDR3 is CASSPWTSDYNEQFF. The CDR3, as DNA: TGCGCCAGCAGCCCCTGGACTAGCGACTACAATGAGCAGTTCTTC.